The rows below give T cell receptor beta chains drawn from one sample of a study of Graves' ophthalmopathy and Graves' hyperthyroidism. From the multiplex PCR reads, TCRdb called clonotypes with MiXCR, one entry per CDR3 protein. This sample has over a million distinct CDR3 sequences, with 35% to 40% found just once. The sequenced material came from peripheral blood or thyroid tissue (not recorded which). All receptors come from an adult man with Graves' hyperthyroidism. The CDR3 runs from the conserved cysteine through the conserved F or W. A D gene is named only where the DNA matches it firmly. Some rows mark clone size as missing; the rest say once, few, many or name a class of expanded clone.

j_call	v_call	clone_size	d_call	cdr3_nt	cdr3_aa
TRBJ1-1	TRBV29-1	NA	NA	TGCAGTTACTTTGGGACTGAAGCTTTCTTT	CSYFGTEAFF
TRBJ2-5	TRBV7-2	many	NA	TGTGCCAGCAGCTTAGACCCCGCGACATATACGACACAAGAGACCCAGTACTTC	CASSLDPATYTTQETQYF
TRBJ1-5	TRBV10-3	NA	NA	TGTGCCAGCAGTAGCGCTTCGCAGCAGCCCCAGCATTTT	CASSSASQQPQHF
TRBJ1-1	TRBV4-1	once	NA	TGCGCCAGCAGCTCCCTCGGGCGCCACACTGAGGCTTTCTTT	CASSSLGRHTEAFF
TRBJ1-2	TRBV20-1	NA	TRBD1	TGCAGTGCCCCGAGGGACAGGGGTGGCCACGGCTACACCTTC	CSAPRDRGGHGYTF
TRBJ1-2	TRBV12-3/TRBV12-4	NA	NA	TGTGCCAGCAGTTGGGCGGGGTACGGGGGCTACACCTTC	CASSWAGYGGYTF
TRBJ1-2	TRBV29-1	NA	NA	TGCAGCGTTGATTGGTCAGGAGGCCTTGGCTACACCTTC	CSVDWSGGLGYTF
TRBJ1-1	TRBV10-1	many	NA	TGCGCCACCGAGACGGTGAACACTGAAGCTTTCTTT	CATETVNTEAFF
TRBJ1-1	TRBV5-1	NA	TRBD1	TGCGCCAGCAGCAGAAGGACAGGGATTCGGAACACTGAAGCTTTCTTT	CASSRRTGIRNTEAFF
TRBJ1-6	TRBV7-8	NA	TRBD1	TGTGCCAGCAGGTCTGGGACAGGCGCCTCACCCCTCCACTTT	CASRSGTGASPLHF
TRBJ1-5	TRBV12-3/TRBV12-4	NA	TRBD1	TGTGCCAGCAGTTCAACCTTCGGGACAGGGGGCAATCAGCCCCAGCATTTT	CASSSTFGTGGNQPQHF
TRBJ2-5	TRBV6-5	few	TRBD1	TGTGCCAGCAGTTACTCCATGGAGCCGACAGGGAAAGAGACCCAGTACTTC	CASSYSMEPTGKETQYF
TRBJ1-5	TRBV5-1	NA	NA	TGCGCCAGCAGCAGAGGGACTAGCGGGGGCAGCGAGCATTTT	CASSRGTSGGSEHF
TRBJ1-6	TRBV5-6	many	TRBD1	TGTGCCAGCAGCCCGGGGGACAGCTTTTCACCCCTCCACTTT	CASSPGDSFSPLHF
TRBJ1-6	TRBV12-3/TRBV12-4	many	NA	TGTGCCAGCAGTTTAGGGACAGATGGAAGTAATTCACCCCTCCACTTT	CASSLGTDGSNSPLHF
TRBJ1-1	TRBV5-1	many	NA	TGCGCCAGCAGCTTGATGCCGAACACTGAAGCTTTCTTT	CASSLMPNTEAFF
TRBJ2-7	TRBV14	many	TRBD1	TGTGCCAGCAGCCACTGGGACAGAACCTACGAGCAGTACTTC	CASSHWDRTYEQYF
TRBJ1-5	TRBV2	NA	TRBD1	TGTGCCAGCACTGAAGACAGGGTTGGCGATCAGCCCCAGCATTTT	CASTEDRVGDQPQHF
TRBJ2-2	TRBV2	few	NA	TGTGCCAGCTGGGCTAGCGAAAACACCGGGGAGCTGTTTTTT	CASWASENTGELFF
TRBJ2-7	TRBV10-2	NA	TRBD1	TGCGCCAGCAGTTTACAACGGCTCGGGACAGGTTTATCTTACGAGCAGTACTTC	CASSLQRLGTGLSYEQYF
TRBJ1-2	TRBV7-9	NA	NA	TGTGCCAGCAGCACTAGCGGGGGAAACTATGGCTACACCTTC	CASSTSGGNYGYTF
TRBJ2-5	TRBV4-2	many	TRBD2	TGTGCCAGCAGCCACTCCGAGGCGGCGGGAGGGCAAGAGACCCAGTACTTC	CASSHSEAAGGQETQYF
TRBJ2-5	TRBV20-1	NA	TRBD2	TGCAGTGCTAGAGCCTACGGGACTAGCGGGGGTGAGGAGACCCAGTACTTC	CSARAYGTSGGEETQYF
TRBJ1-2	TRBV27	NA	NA	TGTGCCAGCAGTCCAGACTACACTAACTATGGCTACACCTTC	CASSPDYTNYGYTF
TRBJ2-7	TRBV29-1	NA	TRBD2	TGCAGCGTTGACGTTGGGACTAGACGGTTCCTTACCTACGAGCAGTACTTC	CSVDVGTRRFLTYEQYF
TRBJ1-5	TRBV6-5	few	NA	TGTGCCAGCAGTTACGTGCGGGGGGCCTCAGGGTTTCGTCAGCCCCAGCATTTT	CASSYVRGASGFRQPQHF
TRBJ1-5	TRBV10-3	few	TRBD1	TGTGCCAGCAGAGAGACAGGGAACCAGCCCCAGCATTTT	CASRETGNQPQHF
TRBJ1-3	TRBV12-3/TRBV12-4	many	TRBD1	TGTGCCAGCAGTTCCCGAGCCGGGACAGCAGGAAACACCATATATTTT	CASSSRAGTAGNTIYF
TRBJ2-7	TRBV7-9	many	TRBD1	TGTGCCAGCAGCCGGACAGGGAGAAAGGACGAGCAGTACTTC	CASSRTGRKDEQYF
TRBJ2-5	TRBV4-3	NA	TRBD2	TGCGCCAGCAGCCAGGTTGACGGGGGGTCGGAGACCCAGTACTTC	CASSQVDGGSETQYF
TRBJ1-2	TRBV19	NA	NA	TGTGCCAGTAGTATTTCGTCAGGCAACTATGGCTACACCTTC	CASSISSGNYGYTF
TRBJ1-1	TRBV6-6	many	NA	TGTGCCAGCAGCCCGGACACGAACCCCCGGAGAGCTTTCTTT	CASSPDTNPRRAFF
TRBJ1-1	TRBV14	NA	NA	TGTGCCAGCAGCCACCGACCGGGAGAAGCTTTCTTT	CASSHRPGEAFF
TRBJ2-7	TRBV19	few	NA	TGTGCCAGTAGTTTCTCGGTTATCTACGAGCAGTACTTC	CASSFSVIYEQYF
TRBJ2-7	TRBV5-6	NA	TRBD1	TGTGCCAGCAGCTTGGCCACTTCGGGACAGGGACTTTACGAGCAGTACTTC	CASSLATSGQGLYEQYF
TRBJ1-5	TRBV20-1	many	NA	TGCAGTGCTAGTAATCTTGGGATCCCGAATCAGCCCCAGCATTTT	CSASNLGIPNQPQHF
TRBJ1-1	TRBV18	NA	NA	TGTGCCAGCTCACCTGCCGGCGCGAACACTGAAGCTTTCTTT	CASSPAGANTEAFF
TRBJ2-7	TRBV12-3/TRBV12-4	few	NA	TGTGCCAGCAGTGGGGCGAGCGCCAATCAGCCCCAGAACGAGCAGTACTTC	CASSGASANQPQNEQYF
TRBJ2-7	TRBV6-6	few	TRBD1	TGTGCCAGCAGTAACTTCGACAGGGGGGTCTACGAGCAGTACTTC	CASSNFDRGVYEQYF
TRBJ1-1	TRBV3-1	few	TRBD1	TGTGCCAGCAGCCAGTCGGACAGGGGCCAGGCTTTCTTT	CASSQSDRGQAFF